The 13 T cell receptor beta chains below were found in one sample sequenced in a study of regulatory T cells in long-lasting Graves disease. The authors built TCR beta libraries using iRepertoire HTBI primers and Arm-PCR of CDR3 regions. TCRdb itself ran the multiplex PCR reads through MiXCR, one entry per CDR3 protein. The repertoire holds about 340,000 distinct CDR3 sequences, with less than 20% as singletons. Time point noted: persistent/refractory GD, antithyroid drugs over 5 years with positive TRAb. Scientists built the TCR library using RNA that was extracted from PBMCs. Sequenced material: peripheral blood mononuclear cells (PBMCs), taken when the disease was refractory, from a patient treated with antithyroid drugs. The receptor set was obtained from a female donor with Graves disease.

This clonotype was recorded many times. The chain carries TRBV30 and TRBJ2-5; TRBD2 aligns across 8 bases. The J segment lost 5 bases and the V segment lost 3 bases, leaving 11 bases of the junction unmatched. The germline CDR1 and CDR2 sequences are GTSNPN and SVGIG (reference sequence). The CDR3 is 15 residues long. The CDR3 DNA reads as TGTGCCTGGAGCTCCGGCGGGGGGCGATGGGAGACCCAGTACTTC. It codes for CAWSSGGGRWETQYF.

The chain joins TRBV29-1 to TRBJ2-2; D uncertain. V was shortened by 4 bases and J by 5 bases, with 8 bases between the two germline ends. This CDR3 comprises 12 residues. CDR1 is SQVTM and CDR2 is ANQGSEA in the germline V gene. The chain's CDR3 is CSVVLETGELFF. CDR3 nucleotides: TGCAGCGTTGTTTTGGAAACCGGGGAGCTGTTTTTT.

This clonotype was recorded many times. This sequence joins TRBV5-5 and TRBJ2-7; a possible D gene is TRBD1 (6 bases). With 1 base removed from V and 5 bases from J, the gap between germline ends came to 16 bases. The CDR3 spans 15 residues. Germline CDR1 and CDR2: SGHKS and YYEKEE (reference sequence). Written as DNA, the CDR3 is TGTGCCAGCAGCTTGCTTCCGGCTGGGGGCGACGAGCAGTACTTC. Protein product: CASSLLPAGGDEQYF.

This clonotype showed up many times. V and J are TRBV2 and TRBJ2-2; perhaps TRBD2 as D (6 bases). Germline V lookup: CDR1 SNHLY, CDR2 FYNNEI. The CDR3 sequence is 14 residues long. V gave up 7 bases and J gave up 4 bases, with 13 bases separating them. The CDR3 reads CASKETEGTGELFF. The CDR3 bases are TGTGCCAGCAAAGAAACGGAGGGCACCGGGGAGCTGTTTTTT.

Notes on this clonotype: The likely explanation is a read error, given a far larger clone one base away. The chain is built from TRBV3-1 and TRBJ1-1; 9 nucleotides agree with TRBD1. J lost 3 bases, V lost 3 bases, and 2 bases had no gene match. Germline-derived CDR1 and CDR2 are LGHDT and YNNKEL (reference sequence). This CDR3 is 14 amino acids long. CDR3: CASSHRTGDTEAFF. DNA for the CDR3: TGTGCCAGCAGCCACCGGACAGGGGACACTGAAGCTTTCTTT.

This clonotype was recorded a few times. This chain connects TRBV29-1 to TRBJ2-7, with no clear D. The V end lost 5 bases, the J end lost 4 bases, and 15 bases lay between the germline ends. Germline CDR1 reads SQVTM; CDR2 reads ANQGSEA. The CDR3 is 13 residues long. CDR3 region: CSVLDPREYEQYF. The CDR3 nucleotides are TGCAGCGTTCTCGATCCCAGAGAGTACGAGCAGTACTTC.

This clonotype was detected a few times. The V call is TRBV19, the J call TRBJ2-7; 8 bases are a match to TRBD1. Trimming took 2 bases from V and 3 from J; bases not matched to a gene: 6. Germline loops: CDR1 LNHDA, CDR2 SQIVND (reference sequence). There are 15 residues in the CDR3. The CDR3 region has the DNA TGTGCCAGTAGTATATTCAGCGACAGGGGCTACGAGCAGTACTTC. Its protein is CASSIFSDRGYEQYF.

V and J are TRBV20-1 and TRBJ1-1; no firm D call. Per the germline V gene, CDR1 is DFQATT and CDR2 is SNEGSKA (reference sequence). There are 14 residues in the CDR3. The V end was cut by 2 bases, the J end by 1 base, with 11 bases between. The CDR3 spells CSARSAGPNTEAFF. CDR3 nucleotides: TGCAGTGCTAGATCAGCAGGACCGAACACTGAAGCTTTCTTT.

At least ten counts were recorded for this clonotype. J is TRBJ2-7 and V is TRBV6-1; TRBD2 aligns across 12 bases. The CDR3 extends over 14 amino acids. J gave up 4 bases and V 6 bases, and 4 bases lay outside the gene matches. Germline V CDR1 and CDR2: MNHNS, SASEGT. This chain's CDR3 is CASRRTSGVYEQYF. Written as DNA, the CDR3 is TGTGCCAGCAGGAGGACTAGCGGGGTTTACGAGCAGTACTTC.

The chain is built from TRBV5-1 and TRBJ2-7, with D tentatively TRBD1 or TRBD2 (6 bases each). V shed 3 bases and J shed 3 bases, with 19 bases lying between them. CDR3 length equals 16 residues. The V gene's germline CDR1 is SGHRS and CDR2 YFSETQ. The CDR3 DNA reads TGCGCCAGCAGCTCGGCCCCGGGGGCCCTTTTCTACGAGCAGTACTTC. This sequence encodes CASSSAPGALFYEQYF.

A few counts support this clonotype. The V gene is TRBV7-3, the J gene TRBJ2-7, with 7 positions matching TRBD2. The germline V gene has CDR1 SGHTA and CDR2 FQGTGA. V was pared by 5 bases and J by 0 bases, with 7 bases of the junction left unmatched. The length of the CDR3 is 15 residues. CDR3 amino acids: CASSQGREVSYEQYF. The CDR3 coding sequence is TGTGCCAGCAGCCAAGGCCGGGAGGTCTCCTACGAGCAGTACTTC. Using reference TRBV7-3 and TRBJ2-7 for the parts outside the CDR3, the full variable domain is GAGVSQTPSNKVTEKGKYVELRCDPISGHTALYWYRQSLGQGPEFLIYFQGTGAADDSGLPNDRFFAVRPEGSVSTLKIQRTERGDSAVYLCASSQGREVSYEQYFGPGTRLTVT.

This clonotype occurred a few times. A read error may produce the germline difference seen at one junction end. This rearrangement joins TRBV7-9 to TRBJ1-1; 7 bases align to TRBD1. Looked up from germline, CDR1 is SEHNR and CDR2 is FQNEAQ (reference sequence). This CDR3 is built from 11 residues. In DNA, the CDR3 is TGTGCCAGCAGCTTAGGACAGGGCTCTGTCTTT. Residues: CASSLGQGSVF.

V is TRBV4-1 and J is TRBJ2-7; TRBD2 is a possible D gene (6 bases). CDR1 and CDR2 (germline): MGHRA, YSYEKL. V lost 4 bases and J 6 bases, leaving 22 bases between the germline ends. CDR3 length equals 16 residues. The CDR3 sequence is CASSRTEGPGRGEQYF. Here the CDR3 DNA reads TGCGCCAGCAGCCGGACGGAGGGCCCCGGAAGGGGCGAGCAGTACTTC.